The rows below give T cell receptor beta chains drawn from one sample of a study of blood T cell repertoires in COVID-19. Clones were sequenced by immunoSEQ multiplex PCR, and TCRdb holds only the in-frame ones, with some missing. Of about 170,000 clones in the sample, 70% to 90% were seen once. Specimen: peripheral blood. These receptors all come from a woman aged 55-70 years with COVID-19, enrolled during active disease. The CDR3 runs from the conserved cysteine through the conserved F or W. The D gene is left open where the match is weak. Some rows have no size entry. The others give once, few or many, or a class for an expanded clone.

15,TRBJ1-1,-,TRBV13,TRBD1,TGTGCCAGCAGCTTATTTGGGCAGGGGGCTTATGAAGCTTTCTTT,CASSLFGQGAYEAFF
14,TRBJ2-7,-,TRBV4-2,TRBD2,TGTGCCAGCAGCCCAGCCAGCGGGGCCTACGAGCAGTACTTC,CASSPASGAYEQYF
15,TRBJ2-3,-,TRBV6-2/TRBV6-3,-,TGTGCCAGCAGTTACTTGGGCGGGAACACAGATACGCAGTATTTT,CASSYLGGNTDTQYF
15,TRBJ2-3,-,TRBV7-2,-,TGTGCCAGCAGCTTAGCGTGGAGGAACACAGATACGCAGTATTTT,CASSLAWRNTDTQYF
13,TRBJ2-2,-,TRBV3-1/TRBV3-2,-,TGTGCCAGCAGCCAAGCCCAGACCGGGGAGCTGTTTTTT,CASSQAQTGELFF
15,TRBJ1-2,-,TRBV7-8,TRBD1,TGTGCCAGCAGCTTAGACAGGGGATCAAACTATGGCTACACCTTC,CASSLDRGSNYGYTF
13,TRBJ2-7,few,TRBV19,TRBD1,TGTGCCAGTAGTATAGCAGGGGGTGACGAGCAGTACTTC,CASSIAGGDEQYF
14,TRBJ1-1,few,TRBV10-2,TRBD1,TGCGCCAGCAGAGCCCGGACAGGGAACACTGAAGCTTTCTTT,CASRARTGNTEAFF
14,TRBJ2-7,-,TRBV4-2,-,TGTGCCAGCAGCCAAGGAATTATAATGAGTGAGCAGTACTTC,CASSQGIIMSEQYF
14,TRBJ2-7,-,TRBV5-4,-,TGTGCCAGCAGCTTGGTAGACAAGACCTACGAGCAGTACTTC,CASSLVDKTYEQYF
16,TRBJ2-1,-,TRBV5-1,TRBD2,TGCGCCAGCAGCCCTAGCGGGAACCGTAGATACAATGAGCAGTTCTTC,CASSPSGNRRYNEQFF
15,TRBJ2-7,-,TRBV20-1,-,TGCAGTGCTAGTGTTGGACTACAAATCTCCTACGAGCAGTACTTC,CSASVGLQISYEQYF
14,TRBJ1-6,-,TRBV7-2,TRBD1,TGTGCCAGCAGCTTTACCGGGACAGCCAGACCCCTCCACTTT,CASSFTGTARPLHF
16,TRBJ1-2,-,TRBV4-3,-,TGCGCCAGCAGCCAAGATGGGACACAATTGAACTATGGCTACACCTTC,CASSQDGTQLNYGYTF
15,TRBJ2-7,-,TRBV11-3,TRBD2,TGTGCCAGCAGCTTTCGGCTAGCGGGAAATTACGAGCAGTACTTC,CASSFRLAGNYEQYF
14,TRBJ2-4,-,TRBV27,TRBD1,TGTGCCAGCAGTTCCTCGACAGGGAGAAACATTCAGTACTTC,CASSSSTGRNIQYF
15,TRBJ2-7,-,TRBV5-1,-,TGCGCCAGCAGCTACCAAGTTGGGCTCTCAGTGGAGCAGTACTTC,CASSYQVGLSVEQYF
15,TRBJ2-2,-,TRBV11-2,-,TGTGCCAGCAGCTTAATTTCTCCTAGCGTCGGGGAGCTGTTTTTT,CASSLISPSVGELFF
16,TRBJ1-4,-,TRBV4-3,-,TGCGCCAGCAGCCAAGCCGTGAGCGATGTTGGAGGCAAACTGTTTTTT,CASSQAVSDVGGKLFF
13,TRBJ2-5,-,TRBV19,TRBD1,TGTGCCAGTAGGAAGACAGGGGTAGAGACCCAGTACTTC,CASRKTGVETQYF
15,TRBJ2-4,-,TRBV28,-,TGTGCCAGTAAAGCCCAGGGGTTTGGCAAAAACATTCAGTACTTC,CASKAQGFGKNIQYF
13,TRBJ1-4,-,TRBV19,TRBD1,TGTGCCAGTAGGAAGGACAGGGAGGAAAAACTGTTTTTT,CASRKDREEKLFF
16,TRBJ2-3,-,TRBV6-2/TRBV6-3,TRBD2,TGTGCCAGCAGTAAACCTAGCGGGAGGGTTGGAGATACGCAGTATTTT,CASSKPSGRVGDTQYF
13,TRBJ1-3,-,TRBV29-1,-,TGCAGCGTTGGCGCGTCCTCTGGAAACACCATATATTTT,CSVGASSGNTIYF
16,TRBJ1-5,-,TRBV15,-,TGTGCCACCAGCACATGGGCAACAGGGAGCAATCAGCCCCAGCATTTT,CATSTWATGSNQPQHF
14,TRBJ1-6,-,TRBV28,TRBD1,TGTGCCAGCAGTAGGACAGGTTATAATTCACCCCTCCACTTT,CASSRTGYNSPLHF
15,TRBJ2-3,-,TRBV5-1,TRBD1,TGCGCCAGCAGCATACTGGACAGGGCGACAGATACGCAGTATTTT,CASSILDRATDTQYF
15,TRBJ2-3,once,TRBV7-3,TRBD2,TGTGCCAGCAGCTTAGTCTCTAGCGGGTGGGATACGCAGTATTTT,CASSLVSSGWDTQYF
13,TRBJ1-2,-,TRBV2,TRBD1,TGTGCCAGCAGTTCGACAGGGGGAAATGGCTACACCTTC,CASSSTGGNGYTF
14,TRBJ1-2,-,TRBV10-1,-,TGCGCCAGCAGTGAGTCCCCTACAGGGAAAAGGTACACCTTC,CASSESPTGKRYTF
15,TRBJ2-2,-,TRBV6-4,TRBD2,TGTGCCAGCAGTCCTGGAGCGGGAGTCGGCGGGGAGCTGTTTTTT,CASSPGAGVGGELFF
14,TRBJ1-6,-,TRBV6-5,-,TGTGCCAGCAGTCGACGACAGTTTAATTCACCCCTCCACTTT,CASSRRQFNSPLHF
14,TRBJ1-2,-,TRBV18,-,TGTGCCAGCTCACCAGAACAGGTCATTTATGGCTACACCTTC,CASSPEQVIYGYTF
14,TRBJ1-1,-,TRBV6-2/TRBV6-3,-,TGTGCCAGCAGTTGGATACGGGGGGCTCCTGAAGCTTTCTTT,CASSWIRGAPEAFF
15,TRBJ1-4,-,TRBV4-3,-,TGCGCCAGCAGCCAAGAGGGGAGGGTGAGTGAAAAACTGTTTTTT,CASSQEGRVSEKLFF
13,TRBJ1-2,-,TRBV2,-,TGTGCCAGCAGTGAAGTTAGGGGGGGCGGCTACACCTTC,CASSEVRGGGYTF
14,TRBJ1-1,-,TRBV2,-,TGTGCCAGCAGTGTGAGGCGGATGAACACTGAAGCTTTCTTT,CASSVRRMNTEAFF
15,TRBJ1-2,-,TRBV3-1/TRBV3-2,-,TGTGCCAGCAGCCATCAGGAGGGGCTTGGCTATGGCTACACCTTC,CASSHQEGLGYGYTF
13,TRBJ1-1,-,TRBV19,-,TGTGCCAGTAGTATGCCCCTCGGGACTGAAGCTTTCTTT,CASSMPLGTEAFF
11,TRBJ2-3,-,TRBV21-1,-,TGTGCCAGCACCCGTGTGTATACGCAGTATTTT,CASTRVYTQYF
15,TRBJ2-5,once,TRBV4-1,TRBD1,TGCGCCAGCAGCCAAGGACAGGGGGAGAGGGAGACCCAGTACTTC,CASSQGQGERETQYF
12,TRBJ2-3,-,TRBV29-1,-,TGCAGCGTAGCTACAGGCGCAGATACGCAGTATTTT,CSVATGADTQYF
14,TRBJ2-3,-,TRBV6-5,-,TGTGCCAGCAGTTACTCGAGTAGGGGGGATACGCAGTATTTT,CASSYSSRGDTQYF
15,TRBJ1-5,-,TRBV7-9,-,TGTGCCAGCAGCTTACCGGGGGGTCCCAATCAGCCCCAGCATTTT,CASSLPGGPNQPQHF
22,TRBJ2-3,-,TRBV4-3,TRBD2,TGCGCCAGCAGCCAACTACACTCGCCAGGCGGTGTTACTAGCGGGTTGCCAGATACGCAGTATTTT,CASSQLHSPGGVTSGLPDTQYF
15,TRBJ2-7,many,TRBV21-1,-,TGTGCCAGCAGCAAAGGGGCTAGCGGTTCCTACGAGCAGTACTTC,CASSKGASGSYEQYF
14,TRBJ2-3,-,TRBV6-4,TRBD1,TGTGCCAGCAGGATGGGACAGGGTGCGGATACGCAGTATTTT,CASRMGQGADTQYF
18,TRBJ1-3,-,TRBV5-5,-,TGTGCCAGCAGCCTCACCTTTCCGCGGCCTTCCCCTGGAAACACCATATATTTT,CASSLTFPRPSPGNTIYF
15,TRBJ2-7,-,TRBV5-4,TRBD2,TGTGCCAGCAGCTTTTGGACTAGCGCCTCCTACGAGCAGTACTTC,CASSFWTSASYEQYF
14,TRBJ2-7,few,TRBV9,-,TGTGCCAGCAGCGTAGAGGGGGATTCTTACGAGCAGTACTTC,CASSVEGDSYEQYF
17,TRBJ2-1,-,TRBV27,TRBD2,TGTGCCAGCAGTTCGACAGGACTAGCGTTCTCCTACAATGAGCAGTTCTTC,CASSSTGLAFSYNEQFF